Following are 13 T cell receptor beta chains from one sample sequenced in a study of identical twins. TCRdb reanalysed the 5' RACE reads using MiXCR and keeps one entry per CDR3 protein. This sample yields about 470,000 distinct CDR3 sequences, of which 20% to 30% are seen a single time; about 2.7% belongs to the top ten. These records were also assigned to another study, of T cells expressing NK-cell markers.

Sequenced material: CD4+ T cells sorted from blood. The origin of the receptors is a woman aged 18-29 years in good health.

The chain couples TRBV7-8 to TRBJ2-5; perhaps TRBD1 as D (5 bases). Trimming pared 2 bases from V and 6 bases from J, leaving 16 bases between. The CDR3 runs 15 residues. CDR1 SGHVS and CDR2 FQNEAQ come from the germline V gene. CDR3 nucleotides: TGTGCCAGCAGCTTAATCGGCAAAGGGGCACAGACCCAGTACTTC. This encodes CASSLIGKGAQTQYF.

This clonotype was recorded a few times. V usage is TRBV20-1 and J usage is TRBJ2-7; 11 bases match TRBD2. The CDR3 runs 16 residues. The germline gives CDR1 DFQATT, CDR2 SNEGSKA (reference sequence). Trimming cost V 5 bases and J 2 bases; bases outside gene matches: 11. The CDR3 nucleotides are TGCAGTGCTCCCGTGATAGCGGGGGGGACTACCTACGAGCAGTACTTC. Amino acids: CSAPVIAGGTTYEQYF.

The chain recombines TRBV6-6 with TRBJ1-1; 7 bases fit TRBD1. Germline CDR1 MNHNY, CDR2 SVGAGI (reference sequence). The CDR3 is 13 residues long. Trimming removed 7 bases from V and 4 bases from J; junction bases left unmatched: 6. Here the CDR3 reads CASIRQGFTEAFF. In DNA form, the CDR3 reads TGTGCCAGCATCAGACAGGGTTTCACTGAAGCTTTCTTT.

This clonotype has only a few counts. The chain uses TRBV20-1 and TRBJ1-1; D is undetermined. CDR3 length: 13 residues. From germline, CDR1 is DFQATT and CDR2 SNEGSKA (reference sequence). Trimming shortened V by 5 bases and J by 0 bases, and 10 bases separated the two germline ends. CDR3 protein: CSAPRELNTEAFF. The CDR3 DNA follows: TGCAGTGCTCCTAGGGAACTGAACACTGAAGCTTTCTTT.

This clonotype has more than one count but fewer than ten. The chain is built from TRBV4-2 and TRBJ1-1; D remains ambiguous. Germline V gene sequence: CDR1 LGHNA, CDR2 YNFKEQ. V was trimmed by 4 bases and J by 1 base, leaving 10 bases between them. This CDR3 is built from 14 residues. The CDR3 region has the DNA TGTGCCAGCAGCCTCGAATACAGGAACACTGAAGCTTTCTTT. It yields the protein CASSLEYRNTEAFF.

This clonotype has just a few counts. The chain has TRBV12-3 or TRBV12-4 and TRBJ1-2, with D perhaps matching TRBD1 (6 bases). This CDR3 comprises 16 residues. The V and J ends lost 5 bases and 8 bases respectively, with 24 bases between them. CDR3 residues: CASSPSSGAPWGGYTF. CDR3 DNA sequence: TGTGCCAGCAGTCCTTCTTCGGGGGCCCCCTGGGGGGGCTACACCTTC.

The chain uses TRBV7-2 and TRBJ2-4; 10 bases map to TRBD2. This CDR3 spans 15 amino acids. CDR1 is SGHTA, CDR2 FQGNSA, per germline. J gave up 6 bases and V 6 bases, and 8 bases lay outside the gene matches. The CDR3 loop reads CASRAPPSGGNIQYF. In DNA form, the CDR3 reads TGTGCCAGCAGAGCCCCCCCTAGCGGGGGAAACATTCAGTACTTC.

The chain is built from TRBV2 and TRBJ2-5; D is unclear. The CDR3 is 15 amino acids. Trimming left V 1 base short and J 0 bases short, with 9 bases between. CDR1 and CDR2 (germline): SNHLY, FYNNEI. In nucleotides, the CDR3 is TGTGCCAGCAGTGAAGACACCGGGTACCAAGAGACCCAGTACTTC. Protein sequence: CASSEDTGYQETQYF.

The gene calls are TRBV9 and TRBJ2-1; maybe TRBD2 (6 bases). V lost 4 bases, J lost 0 bases, and 8 bases lay in between. The germline V gene has CDR1 SGDLS and CDR2 YYNGEE. The CDR3 sequence is 14 residues long. The CDR3 nucleotides are TGTGCCAGCAGCAAGACTAGCTCCTACAATGAGCAGTTCTTC. Translation gives CASSKTSSYNEQFF.

In this sample, this clonotype turned up a few times. This sequence joins TRBV5-6 and TRBJ1-6; a weak D match, TRBD1 (5 bases). V was shortened by 5 bases and J by 7 bases, with 16 bases between the two germline ends. The CDR3 consists of 15 residues. CDR1 is SGHDT, CDR2 YYEEEE, per germline. In nucleotides, the CDR3 is TGTGCCAGCAGAGGGACCCCGCCAGGAAATTCACCCCTCCACTTT. Protein: CASRGTPPGNSPLHF.

This clonotype was found a few times. The chain combines TRBV20-1 with TRBJ1-2; 9 bases match TRBD1. The CDR3 covers 16 residues. Germline V lookup: CDR1 DFQATT, CDR2 SNEGSKA (reference sequence). V was clipped by 3 bases and J by 1 base; unmatched bases: 9. The CDR3 here is CSARRPDRGSNYGYTF. The CDR3 coding sequence is TGCAGTGCTAGGAGACCAGACAGGGGGAGTAACTATGGCTACACCTTC.

This clonotype was counted a few times. The chain couples TRBV7-2 to TRBJ2-7; D ambiguous. V dropped 6 bases and J dropped 0 bases, with 12 bases sitting between them. The CDR3 is 14 amino acids. CDR1 and CDR2 (germline): SGHTA, FQGNSA. Here the CDR3 reads CASSLDWSSYEQYF. The DNA for the CDR3 is TGTGCCAGCAGTCTCGACTGGAGCTCCTACGAGCAGTACTTC. Using reference TRBV7-2 and TRBJ2-7 for the parts outside the CDR3, the full variable domain is GAGVSQSPSNKVTEKGKDVELRCDPISGHTALYWYRQSLGQGLEFLIYFQGNSAPDKSGLPSDRFSAERTGGSVSTLTIQRTQQEDSAVYLCASSLDWSSYEQYFGPGTRLTVT.

There are a few counts of this clonotype. The J gene is TRBJ1-2, the V gene TRBV9; TRBD1 is a possible D gene (5 bases). The CDR3 contains 16 residues. Between the trimmed V and J ends, which lost 3 bases and 5 bases, there was a span of 20 bases. Per germline, CDR1 SGDLS and CDR2 YYNGEE. The CDR3 coding sequence is TGTGCCAGCAGCGGGGCAGGACAAATAATCTCTTATGGCTACACCTTC. Translated: CASSGAGQIISYGYTF.